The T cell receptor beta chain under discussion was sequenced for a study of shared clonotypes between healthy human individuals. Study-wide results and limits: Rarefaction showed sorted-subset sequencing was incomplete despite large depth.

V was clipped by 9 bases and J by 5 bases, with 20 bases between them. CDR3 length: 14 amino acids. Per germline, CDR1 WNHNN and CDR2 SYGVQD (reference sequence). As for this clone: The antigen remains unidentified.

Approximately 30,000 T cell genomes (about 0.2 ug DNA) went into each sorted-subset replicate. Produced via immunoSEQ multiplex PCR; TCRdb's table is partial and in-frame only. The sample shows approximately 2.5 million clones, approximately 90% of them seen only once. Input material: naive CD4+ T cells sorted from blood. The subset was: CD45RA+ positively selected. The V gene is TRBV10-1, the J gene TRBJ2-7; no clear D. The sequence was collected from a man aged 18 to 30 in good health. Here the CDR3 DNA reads TGCGCCAGAAAACCGGGCCCCCCTCCCCACGAGCAGTACTTC. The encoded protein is CARKPGPPPHEQYF.